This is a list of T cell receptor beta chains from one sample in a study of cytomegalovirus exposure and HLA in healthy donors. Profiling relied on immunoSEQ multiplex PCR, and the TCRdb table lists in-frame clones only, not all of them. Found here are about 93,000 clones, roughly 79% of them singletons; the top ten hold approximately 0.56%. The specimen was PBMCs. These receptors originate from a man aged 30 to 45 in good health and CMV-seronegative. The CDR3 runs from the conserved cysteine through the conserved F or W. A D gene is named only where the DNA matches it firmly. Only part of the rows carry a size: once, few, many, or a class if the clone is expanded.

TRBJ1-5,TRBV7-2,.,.,CASSSLKDRPNQPQHF,TGTGCCAGCAGCTCACTAAAAGACAGACCAAATCAGCCCCAGCATTTT
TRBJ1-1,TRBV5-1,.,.,CASSGVDEAFF,TGCGCCAGCAGTGGTGTAGATGAAGCTTTCTTT
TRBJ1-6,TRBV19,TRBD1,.,CASKTGTVGSPLHF,TGTGCCAGTAAAACCGGGACAGTGGGGTCACCCCTCCACTTT
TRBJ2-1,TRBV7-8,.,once,CASSRPYNEQFF,TGTGCCAGCAGCCGTCCCTACAATGAGCAGTTCTTC
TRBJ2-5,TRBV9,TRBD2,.,CASSGKLAGNQETQYF,TGTGCCAGCAGCGGGAAACTAGCGGGGAACCAAGAGACCCAGTACTTC
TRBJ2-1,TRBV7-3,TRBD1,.,CASSFKPWTGVGYNEQFF,TGTGCCAGCAGCTTCAAACCTTGGACAGGGGTGGGCTACAATGAGCAGTTCTTC
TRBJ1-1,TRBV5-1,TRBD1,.,CASSSSLIQGSNTEAFF,TGCGCCAGCAGCTCATCTTTAATACAGGGGTCGAACACTGAAGCTTTCTTT
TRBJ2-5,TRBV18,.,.,CASSSAKETQYF,TGTGCCAGCTCAAGCGCTAAAGAGACCCAGTACTTC
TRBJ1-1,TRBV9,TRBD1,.,CASSVWDRGSEAFF,TGTGCCAGCAGCGTTTGGGACAGGGGATCTGAAGCTTTCTTT
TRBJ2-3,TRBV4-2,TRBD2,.,CASSHSRRLAGDVAQYF,TGTGCCAGCAGCCATTCTCGTAGACTAGCGGGAGATGTTGCGCAGTATTTT
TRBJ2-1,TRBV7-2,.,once,CASSFQGNEQFF,TGTGCCAGCAGCTTCCAGGGCAATGAGCAGTTCTTC
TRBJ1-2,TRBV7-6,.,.,CASSAQGYYGYTF,TGTGCCAGCAGCGCACAGGGCTACTATGGCTACACCTTC
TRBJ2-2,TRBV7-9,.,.,CSIGENTGELFF,TGTTCCATAGGGGAGAACACCGGGGAGCTGTTTTTT
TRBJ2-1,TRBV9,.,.,CASSVIAGEQFF,TGTGCCAGCAGCGTGATTGCAGGTGAGCAGTTCTTC
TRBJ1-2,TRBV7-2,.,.,CASSLGQGQGYTF,TGTGCCAGCAGCTTGGGGCAGGGGCAGGGCTACACCTTC
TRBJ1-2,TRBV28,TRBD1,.,CASSFRDRRLYGYTF,TGTGCCAGCAGTTTCCGGGACAGGCGACTTTATGGCTACACCTTC
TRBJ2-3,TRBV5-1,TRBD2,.,CASSQPGLVTDTQYF,TGCGCCAGCAGCCAACCGGGACTAGTCACAGATACGCAGTATTTT
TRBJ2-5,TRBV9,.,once,CASSVAGSQETQYF,TGTGCCAGCAGCGTAGCGGGATCACAAGAGACCCAGTACTTC
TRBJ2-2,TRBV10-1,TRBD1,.,CASSDSRDRRPTGELFF,TGCGCCAGCAGTGATTCCCGGGACAGACGACCCACCGGGGAGCTGTTTTTT
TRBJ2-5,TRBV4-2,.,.,CASSQDASQETQYF,TGTGCCAGCAGCCAAGATGCTAGCCAAGAGACCCAGTACTTC
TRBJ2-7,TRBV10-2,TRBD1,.,CASGDSPSRGF,TGCGCCAGCGGGGACAGCCCGAGCAGGGGCTTC
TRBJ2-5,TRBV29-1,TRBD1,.,CSAPPTGGDQETQYF,TGCAGCGCCCCTCCGACAGGGGGCGACCAAGAGACCCAGTACTTC
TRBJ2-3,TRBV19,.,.,CASSTLRRSTDTQYF,TGTGCCAGTAGTACACTGCGCCGTAGCACAGATACGCAGTATTTT
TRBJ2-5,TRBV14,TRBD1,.,CASSQARGTGEVTQYF,TGTGCCAGCAGCCAAGCAAGGGGGACAGGGGAAGTGACCCAGTACTTC
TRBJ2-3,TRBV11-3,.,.,CASSLAGIGTDTQYF,TGTGCCAGCAGCTTAGCGGGGATAGGCACAGATACGCAGTATTTT
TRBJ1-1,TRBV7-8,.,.,CASSHTGYTEAFF,TGTGCCAGCAGTCATACAGGGTACACTGAAGCTTTCTTT
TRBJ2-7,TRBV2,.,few,CASSAEGYEQYF,TGTGCCAGCAGTGCAGAGGGATACGAGCAGTACTTC
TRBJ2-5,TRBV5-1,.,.,CASSSSTSTVETQYF,TGCGCCAGCAGCTCCAGTACTAGCACAGTGGAGACCCAGTACTTC
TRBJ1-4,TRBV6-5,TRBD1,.,CASKPTGATNEKLFF,TGTGCCAGCAAGCCGACAGGGGCAACTAATGAAAAACTGTTTTTT
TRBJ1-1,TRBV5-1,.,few,CASSAQQGWGTEAFF,TGCGCCAGCAGCGCCCAGCAGGGATGGGGCACTGAAGCTTTCTTT
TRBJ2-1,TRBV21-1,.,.,CANSFCSFRRSFSYNEQFF,TGTGCCAACAGTTTTTGTAGTTTTAGGAGGTCATTCTCCTACAATGAGCAGTTCTTC
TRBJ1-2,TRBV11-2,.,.,CASSSPAGGFDYGYTF,TGTGCCAGCAGCTCCCCCGCCGGGGGGTTCGATTATGGCTACACCTTC
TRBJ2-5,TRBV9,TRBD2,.,CASSVGTSPETQYF,TGTGCCAGCAGCGTCGGGACTAGCCCAGAGACCCAGTACTTC
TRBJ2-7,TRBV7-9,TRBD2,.,CASSSPGRTSGGPSYEQYF,TGTGCCAGCAGCTCCCCAGGGCGGACTAGCGGGGGGCCCTCCTACGAGCAGTACTTC
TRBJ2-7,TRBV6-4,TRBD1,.,CASSDRDRVYEQYF,TGTGCCAGCAGTGACCGGGACAGGGTCTACGAGCAGTACTTC
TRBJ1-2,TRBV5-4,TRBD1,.,CASSLPKVQGAGGYTF,TGTGCCAGCAGCTTGCCGAAAGTACAGGGGGCAGGCGGCTACACCTTC
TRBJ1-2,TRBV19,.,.,CASSDGGADYGYTF,TGTGCCAGTAGCGACGGGGGAGCAGACTATGGCTACACCTTC
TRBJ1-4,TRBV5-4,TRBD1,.,CASSSRQGAGEKLFF,TGTGCCAGCAGCTCCAGACAGGGGGCGGGAGAAAAACTGTTTTTT
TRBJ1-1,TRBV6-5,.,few,CASSPWQVSEAFF,TGTGCCAGCAGCCCCTGGCAAGTTTCTGAAGCTTTCTTT
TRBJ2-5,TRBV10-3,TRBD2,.,CAISQGLAEQTQETQYF,TGTGCCATCAGCCAGGGACTAGCGGAACAAACTCAAGAGACCCAGTACTTC
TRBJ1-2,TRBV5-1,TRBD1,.,CASSRTQGNYGYTF,TGCGCCAGCAGCCGGACACAGGGGAACTATGGCTACACCTTC
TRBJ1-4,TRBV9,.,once,CASSGRQGSNEKLFF,TGTGCCAGCAGCGGGAGGCAGGGGAGTAATGAAAAACTGTTTTTT
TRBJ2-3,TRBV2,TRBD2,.,CASSRLAGGTDTQYF,TGTGCCAGCAGTAGACTAGCGGGAGGGACAGATACGCAGTATTTT
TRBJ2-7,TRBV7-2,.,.,CASRLGRAREQYF,TGTGCCAGCAGGTTAGGGCGGGCTCGGGAGCAGTACTTC
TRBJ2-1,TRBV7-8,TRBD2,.,CASSFSGRGYNEQFF,TGTGCCAGCAGCTTTAGCGGGAGGGGATACAATGAGCAGTTCTTC
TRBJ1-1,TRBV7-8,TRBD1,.,CASSLSTGGMNAEAFF,TGTGCCAGCAGCTTAAGTACAGGGGGCATGAACGCTGAAGCTTTCTTT
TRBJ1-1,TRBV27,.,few,CASSLTGNTEAFF,TGTGCCAGCAGTTTAACAGGGAACACTGAAGCTTTCTTT
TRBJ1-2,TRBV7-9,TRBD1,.,CASSPTGEGGYTF,TGTGCCAGCAGCCCGACAGGGGAGGGTGGCTACACCTTC
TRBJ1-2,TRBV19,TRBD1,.,CASSTRDRGYYGYTF,TGTGCCAGTAGCACCCGGGACAGGGGGTACTATGGCTACACCTTC
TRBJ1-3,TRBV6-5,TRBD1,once,CASSYRQGLTGNTIYF,TGTGCCAGCAGTTACCGACAGGGGCTCACTGGAAACACCATATATTTT
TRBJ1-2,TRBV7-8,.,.,CASRATEDGYTF,TGTGCCAGCAGAGCAACTGAAGATGGCTACACCTTC
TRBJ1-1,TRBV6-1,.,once,CASSVLLGAPNTEAFF,TGTGCCAGCAGTGTATTATTAGGGGCCCCGAACACTGAAGCTTTCTTT
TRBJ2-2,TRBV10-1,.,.,CASSESSGSGTGELFF,TGCGCCAGCAGTGAGTCTTCAGGGTCGGGCACCGGGGAGCTGTTTTTT
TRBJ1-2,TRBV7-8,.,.,CASSLEGARVINGYTF,TGTGCCAGCAGCTTAGAAGGGGCCAGGGTCATCAACGGCTACACCTTC
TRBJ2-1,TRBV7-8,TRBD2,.,CASSLLWRGSSYNEQFF,TGTGCCAGCAGCTTATTGTGGCGGGGGAGCTCCTACAATGAGCAGTTCTTC